This passage covers 12 T cell receptor delta chains from one sample sequenced in a study of gamma-delta chains in newborns, infants, children. TCRdb redid the clone calls on the reads with CATT. Of around 11,000 delta-chain clones in the sample, approximately 9.7% were seen once. Sequencing was done on a sample of blood. These receptors were collected from a child who was a newborn, infant or young child, either healthy, febrile or measles-vaccinated (not recorded which).

The chain is built from TRDV2 and TRDJ1; 9 bases are a match to TRDD3. The CDR3 spans 15 residues. Germline V CDR1 and CDR2: GEAIGNYY, EKD. V gave up 3 bases and J gave up 3 bases; unmatched junction bases: 7. DNA for the CDR3: TGTGCCTGTGACCGGGGATACGCGGGCTCCGATAAACTCATCTTT. Encoded protein: CACDRGYAGSDKLIF.

For this clone: The junction and the germline gene differ at one end; a read error may be behind it. This chain uses TRDV1 with TRDJ3, with TRDD3 identical over 7 bases. The CDR3 extends over 24 amino acids. Germline assignment: CDR1 TSWWSYY and CDR2 QGS. CDR3 coding DNA: TGTGCTCTTGGGGAACTCCACTCCCTTGCTGGGGGCCCGATTTGCTCCTGGGACGCCCGACAGATGTTTTTC. Translation gives CALGELHSLAGGPICSWDARQMFF.

The V gene is TRDV2, the J gene TRDJ1; 12 nucleotides line up with TRDD3. The CDR3 is 18 amino acids. Germline V gives CDR1 GEAIGNYY, CDR2 EKD. J was trimmed by 0 bases and V by 4 bases; bases with no gene match: 11. The CDR3 region is CACERLGDTGLYTDKLIF. CDR3 DNA sequence: TGTGCCTGTGAGAGACTGGGGGATACTGGCCTGTACACCGATAAACTCATCTTT.

This clone was observed a handful of times. The chain links TRDV2 to TRDJ1; TRDD3 aligns across 13 bases. The trim removed 1 base at V and 2 bases at J, leaving 9 bases unmatched. The CDR3 has 18 amino acids. Germline V gene lookup returns CDR1 GEAIGNYY and CDR2 EKD. The CDR3 sequence is CACDTVPLGDTGTDKLIF. Written as DNA, the CDR3 is TGTGCCTGTGACACAGTCCCACTGGGGGATACGGGGACCGATAAACTCATCTTT.

This CDR3 reads CACDTLLGDLPDKLIF. CDR3 nucleotide sequence: TGTGCCTGTGACACCTTACTGGGGGATTTGCCCGATAAACTCATCTTT. The chain carries TRDV2 and TRDJ1; TRDD3 aligns across 10 bases. V was clipped by 0 bases and J by 3 bases; unmatched bases: 6. This CDR3 spans 16 amino acids. From germline, CDR1 is GEAIGNYY and CDR2 EKD.

Comments on this clone: Other DNA sequences in this sample translate to the same CDR3. The chain recombines TRDV2 with TRDJ3; TRDD3 matches 12 bases. This CDR3 comprises 21 residues. Trimming took 0 bases from V and 0 from J; bases not matched to a gene: 8. The germline V gene has CDR1 GEAIGNYY and CDR2 EKD. This CDR3 is CACDTVLGDTPSSWDTRQMFF. The CDR3 nucleotides read TGTGCCTGTGACACCGTACTGGGGGATACACCTAGCTCCTGGGACACCCGACAGATGTTTTTC.

V and J are TRDV2 and TRDJ1, with 13 bases identical to TRDD3. The CDR3 runs to 17 residues. After removal of 0 bases from V and 6 bases from J, the junction contained 9 bases not matched to a gene. Germline assignment: CDR1 GEAIGNYY and CDR2 EKD. The CDR3 sequence is CACDTVLGDTRGNKLIF. DNA for the CDR3: TGTGCCTGTGACACCGTACTGGGGGATACGCGGGGCAATAAACTCATCTTT.

This chain links TRDV1 with TRDJ1; TRDD3 agrees at 8 bases. TCRdb supplies no J gene; here it was assigned by aligning the nucleotide sequence to germline. Germline CDR1 TSWWSYY, CDR2 QGS. V shed 4 bases, J shed 0 bases, and the junction held 19 bases outside the gene matches. CDR3 size: 20 residues. For the CDR3, the DNA is TGTGCTCTTGGGGTCTACCCCACTTTTCCTCTTGGGGGATACACCGATAAACTCATCTTT. It is translated as CALGVYPTFPLGGYTDKLIF.

The V gene went uncalled, while the J gene is TRDJ1; TRDD3 is taken as the D call from the table, unchecked against the DNA. There are 18 residues in the CDR3. CDR3 region: CACDSVSTGGYHTDKLIF. CDR3 coding DNA: TGTGCCTGTGACTCCGTTTCTACTGGGGGATACCACACCGATAAACTCATCTTT.

For the CDR3, the DNA is TGTGCCTGTGACCCGCTGGGGGCCGCAACCGATAAACTCATCTTT. It yields the protein CACDPLGAATDKLIF. The V call is TRDV2, the J call TRDJ1; 7 bases are a match to TRDD3. CDR1 and CDR2 from the germline V gene are GEAIGNYY and EKD. The CDR3 is 15 residues long. J was trimmed by 2 bases and V by 3 bases; bases with no gene match: 8.

This clone was picked up a small number of times. The chain has TRDV2 and TRDJ1; D gene uncertain. CDR3 length: 16 residues. V lost 1 base to trimming and J lost 4 bases, with 18 bases between them. Looked up from germline, CDR1 is GEAIGNYY and CDR2 is EKD. The CDR3 sequence is CACDTVGPGPIDKLIF. The CDR3, as DNA: TGTGCCTGTGACACGGTGGGACCCGGACCCATCGATAAACTCATCTTT.

This clone was observed a few times. V is TRDV2 and J is TRDJ3; tentative D call: TRDD3 (5 bases). The V gene's germline CDR1 is GEAIGNYY and CDR2 EKD. The CDR3 is made up of 18 amino acids. The germline V and J ends were trimmed by 3 bases and 0 bases, with 14 bases remaining between them. The CDR3: CACDDPGAPSWDTRQMFF. The CDR3 region has the DNA TGTGCCTGTGACGACCCGGGGGCCCCCTCCTGGGACACCCGACAGATGTTTTTC.